The 26 T cell receptor beta chains below all came from one sample that was sequenced in a study of PD-1 blockade in classical Hodgkin lymphoma (dated by TCRdb to 2018 to 2020). This sample's time point label indicates: cycle 2 day 1 (C2D1) of nivolumab. Every trial patient had relapsed after autologous stem cell transplantation, and cohorts A, B and C differed in prior brentuximab vedotin exposure. Library method: the immunoSEQ multiplex PCR assay. Not all clones reach the TCRdb copy of this immuneACCESS table, which keeps in-frame sequences only. Checked studies attribute under half of the gap to unresolved V genes and leave the rest unexplained. In all, the sample holds around 14,000 clones, and around 80% of those were seen once. Clones ranked in the top ten supply roughly 26% of the sample. The sample in question was peripheral blood mononuclear cells (PBMCs), obtained before the second cycle of nivolumab. The receptors originated from a human donor with classical Hodgkin lymphoma.

V gene TRBV30 combines with J gene TRBJ2-1; D unresolved. Trimming shortened V by 4 bases and J by 2 bases, and 9 bases separated the two germline ends. CDR3 length equals 13 residues. Germline CDR1 is GTSNPN and CDR2 is SVGIG (reference sequence). The CDR3 DNA follows: TGTGCCTGGAATCTTGGGCCCTACAATGAGCAGTTCTTC. Its translation is CAWNLGPYNEQFF.

The V gene is TRBV5-1, the J gene TRBJ1-2; D gene ambiguous. The V and J ends lost 4 bases and 8 bases respectively, with 15 bases between them. The CDR3 covers 13 residues. Germline assignment: CDR1 SGHRS and CDR2 YFSETQ. The DNA of the CDR3 is TGCGCCAGCAGCCCGGCCGGGGAATACGGCTACACCTTC. This encodes CASSPAGEYGYTF.

The rearrangement links TRBV11-2 to TRBJ1-2; 8 positions match TRBD1. Germline trimming cut 5 bases from V and 0 bases from J; bases unmatched to any gene: 5. Germline CDR1 is SGHAT and CDR2 is FQNNGV. This CDR3 region has 15 residues. CDR3 region: CASSPDRASNYGYTF. The CDR3 DNA reads as TGTGCCAGCAGCCCGGACAGGGCCTCTAACTATGGCTACACCTTC.

This clone is labeled as medium-sized. The chain has TRBV19 and TRBJ1-2; no clear D. The CDR3 loop spans 17 amino acids. Germline V gene data show CDR1 as LNHDA and CDR2 as SQIVND (reference sequence). Deletions cut 3 bases from V and 3 bases from J, with 20 bases between. Here the CDR3 DNA reads TGTGCCAGTAGTATTTACCTATTCCCTTCAGTAGACTATGGCTACACCTTC. Translating it yields CASSIYLFPSVDYGYTF.

This clone was seen a handful of times. The chain joins TRBV10-1 to TRBJ2-5; D is perhaps TRBD1 (6 bases). The germline V gene encodes CDR1 WNHNN and CDR2 SYGVQD (reference sequence). Trimming cost V 6 bases and J 1 base, with 9 bases left between them. The CDR3 totals 13 residues. The CDR3 loop reads CASSGQLQETQYF. The CDR3 DNA is TGCGCCAGCAGCGGACAGCTCCAAGAGACCCAGTACTTC.

The J gene is TRBJ2-4, the V gene TRBV30; 9 nucleotides match TRBD1. The germline V gene has CDR1 GTSNPN and CDR2 SVGIG (reference sequence). After removal of 3 bases from V and 1 base from J, the junction contained 4 bases not matched to a gene. CDR3 length equals 15 residues. The CDR3 bases are TGTGCCTGGAGCGCCGGACAGGGGGCCAAAAACATTCAGTACTTC. Protein: CAWSAGQGAKNIQYF.

V is TRBV27 and J is TRBJ2-1, with TRBD2 matching 15 bases. Germline-derived CDR1 and CDR2 are MNHEY and SMNVEV (reference sequence). CDR3 length: 19 amino acids. Trimming took 3 bases from V and 0 from J; bases not matched to a gene: 6. In DNA form, the CDR3 reads TGTGCCAGCAGTTTCCTCGGACTAGCGGGGGGGAGCTCCTACAATGAGCAGTTCTTC. It translates to CASSFLGLAGGSSYNEQFF.

On this clone: One end of the junction is discordant with germline, which a read error may explain. The CDR3 DNA reads TGTGCCAGCAGGGAAGCGGGGGTTCAGTTCTTC. Its translation: CASREAGVQFF. This chain uses TRBV2 with TRBJ2-1, with TRBD2 matching 8 bases. Per the germline V gene, CDR1 is SNHLY and CDR2 is FYNNEI. The CDR3 runs 11 residues. Variable domain in full (rest from reference TRBV2 and TRBJ2-1): EPEVTQTPSHQVTQMGQEVILRCVPISNHLYFYWYRQILGQKVEFLVSFYNNEISEKSEIFDDQFSVERPDGSNFTLKIRSTKLEDSAMYFCASREAGVQFFGPGTRLTVL.

In DNA form, the CDR3 reads TGTGCCAGCAGCTTGGCTCCTAGCGGGGGTTACGAGCAGTACTTC. Translation: CASSLAPSGGYEQYF. The chain recombines TRBV7-9 with TRBJ2-7; TRBD2 matches at 10 bases. CDR1 and CDR2 (germline): SEHNR, FQNEAQ (reference sequence). V lost 3 bases, J lost 4 bases, and 6 bases stayed unmatched. The CDR3 extends over 15 amino acids.

V and J are TRBV27 and TRBJ1-6; D ambiguous. The CDR3 has 13 amino acids. Trimming stripped 4 bases from V and 11 bases from J, with 12 bases between. The germline CDR1 and CDR2 sequences are MNHEY and SMNVEV (reference sequence). Here the CDR3 reads CASSSSGPTPLHF. CDR3 DNA sequence: TGTGCCAGCAGTTCCTCGGGCCCAACACCCCTCCACTTT.

The table lists this clone with a count of one. V gene TRBV5-1 combines with J gene TRBJ2-2, with D perhaps matching TRBD1 (6 bases). The CDR3 has 15 amino acids. From germline, CDR1 is SGHRS and CDR2 YFSETQ. Trimming took 0 bases from V and 5 from J, leaving 11 bases between them. The CDR3 spells CASSLAGQGTGELFF. The CDR3 DNA follows: TGCGCCAGCAGCTTGGCGGGGCAGGGGACCGGGGAGCTGTTTTTT. Complete variable domain (other parts from reference TRBV5-1 and TRBJ2-2): KAGVTQTPRYLIKTRGQQVTLSCSPISGHRSVSWYQQTPGQGLQFLFEYFSETQRNKGNFPGRFSGRQFSNSRSEMNVSTLELGDSALYLCASSLAGQGTGELFFGEGSRLTVL.

The V gene is TRBV14, the J gene TRBJ2-1; perhaps TRBD1 as D (6 bases). The germline gives CDR1 SGHDN, CDR2 FVKESK. The V end was cut by 5 bases, the J end by 4 bases, with 27 bases between. The CDR3 has 19 amino acids. Here the CDR3 reads CASSKYPTGATFAYNEQFF. The CDR3 nucleotides read TGTGCCAGCAGCAAATACCCGACAGGAGCTACCTTCGCGTACAATGAGCAGTTCTTC. The full variable domain, with the rest looked up from reference TRBV14 and TRBJ2-1, is EAGVTQFPSHSVIEKGQTVTLRCDPISGHDNLYWYRRVMGKEIKFLLHFVKESKQDESGMPNNRFLAERTGGTYSTLKVQPAELEDSGVYFCASSKYPTGATFAYNEQFFGPGTRLTVL.

CDR3 nucleotides: TGTGCCAGTGCCGGGACAGGGGGCACCGGGGAGCTGTTTTTT. As protein: CASAGTGGTGELFF. The chain joins TRBV19 to TRBJ2-2; TRBD1 matches at 11 bases. V trimming: 8 bases; J trimming: 4 bases; junction bases outside the gene matches: 3. This CDR3 is built from 14 residues. The germline V gene has CDR1 LNHDA and CDR2 SQIVND (reference sequence).

The chain couples TRBV27 to TRBJ2-7; D is undetermined. Germline CDR1 and CDR2: MNHEY and SMNVEV (reference sequence). V lost 3 bases and J lost 0, with 12 bases in between. The CDR3 consists of 15 residues. CDR3 residues: CASSLHTGNSYEQYF. CDR3 in DNA: TGTGCCAGCAGTTTGCACACTGGAAACTCCTACGAGCAGTACTTC.

A few counts support this clone. The rearrangement uses TRBV5-4 and TRBJ2-1; 8 bases map to TRBD1. The CDR3 runs 17 residues. The germline gives CDR1 SGHNT, CDR2 YYREEE (reference sequence). V was clipped by 2 bases and J by 6 bases; unmatched bases: 13. In DNA, the CDR3 is TGTGCCAGCAGCTTCTCACCGACAGGGGAATTCGGCAATGAGCAGTTCTTC. This encodes CASSFSPTGEFGNEQFF. The full variable domain, in which reference TRBV5-4 and TRBJ2-1 provide the parts outside the CDR3, is ETGVTQSPTHLIKTRGQQVTLRCSSQSGHNTVSWYQQALGQGPQFIFQYYREEENGRGNFPPRFSGLQFPNYSSELNVNALELDDSALYLCASSFSPTGEFGNEQFFGPGTRLTVL.

This clone occurred a few times. This sequence joins TRBV29-1 and TRBJ1-5; D not resolved. CDR3 length: 13 amino acids. CDR1 and CDR2 from the germline V gene are SQVTM and ANQGSEA. V lost 3 bases to trimming and J lost 3 bases, with 9 bases between them. The CDR3 region is CSVETQPNQPQHF. CDR3 coding DNA: TGCAGCGTTGAGACCCAACCCAATCAGCCCCAGCATTTT.

The chain recombines TRBV7-8 with TRBJ2-3; D may be TRBD2 (5 bases). The ends were cut back, 2 bases at V and 5 bases at J, with 17 bases in the middle. Per the germline V gene, CDR1 is SGHVS and CDR2 is FQNEAQ. The CDR3 is 16 amino acids. CDR3 bases: TGTGCCAGCAGCTTAAGAGGTAGCGATGGAAAAGATACGCAGTATTTT. This codes for CASSLRGSDGKDTQYF.

This rearrangement joins TRBV10-3 to TRBJ1-2, with 7 bases lining up with TRBD1. CDR1 and CDR2 (germline): ENHRY, SYGVKD. The CDR3 length is 13 residues. V gave up 6 bases and J gave up 6 bases; unmatched junction bases: 7. This CDR3 is CAIRQGTTDGYTF. In nucleotides, the CDR3 is TGTGCCATCAGACAGGGGACGACGGATGGCTACACCTTC.

This sequence joins TRBV10-1 and TRBJ2-1, with D perhaps matching TRBD1 (5 bases). V dropped 4 bases and J dropped 6 bases, with 10 bases sitting between them. The length of the CDR3 is 13 residues. CDR1 and CDR2 (germline): WNHNN, SYGVQD (reference sequence). CDR3 in amino acids: CASSVGHANEQFF. DNA of the CDR3: TGCGCCAGCAGTGTAGGACACGCCAATGAGCAGTTCTTC.

This clone was seen more than once but under ten times. V gene TRBV7-9 combines with J gene TRBJ2-1; D perhaps matches TRBD2 (5 bases). This CDR3 is built from 15 residues. Trimming removed 2 bases at V and 5 bases at J, with 13 bases between. CDR1 and CDR2 (germline): SEHNR, FQNEAQ (reference sequence). For the CDR3, the DNA is TGTGCCAGCAGCTTAATCCTAGCAAAACACAATGAGCAGTTCTTC. Amino acids: CASSLILAKHNEQFF.

The V and J genes are TRBV6-1 and TRBJ1-6; maybe TRBD1 (5 bases). Trimming cost V 4 bases and J 16 bases, with 17 bases left between them. Germline assignment: CDR1 MNHNS and CDR2 SASEGT. The CDR3 covers 13 residues. DNA for the CDR3: TGTGCCAGCAGTGGTCTATTCGGGGCGTCTCTCCACTTT. Translated, it gives CASSGLFGASLHF.

This chain uses TRBV28 with TRBJ2-7, with D hard to call. There are 17 residues in the CDR3. With 4 bases removed from V and 7 bases from J, the gap between germline ends came to 26 bases. Germline CDR1 reads MDHEN; CDR2 reads SYDVKM. CDR3 coding DNA: TGTGCCAGCAGTTCGAAGTCTGGGCAGTTGCCGATTTGGGAGCAGTACTTC. Amino acid sequence: CASSSKSGQLPIWEQYF.

Concerning this clone itself: One junction end disagrees with the germline gene, perhaps due to a read error. V is TRBV5-8 and J is TRBJ1-3; D not certain. This CDR3 region has 14 residues. In germline, CDR1 is SGHTS, CDR2 YDEGEE. The DNA for the CDR3 is TGCGCCAGCAGCCAAGACTGGGTCCTTGACACCATATATTTT. It translates to CASSQDWVLDTIYF.

CDR3: CASSFDYNEQFF. The CDR3 nucleotides are TGCGCCAGCAGCTTCGACTACAATGAGCAGTTCTTC. The V and J genes are TRBV5-1 and TRBJ2-1, with unresolved D. The V gene lost 2 bases and the J gene lost 3 bases, with 3 bases spanning the gap. Germline V gene data show CDR1 as SGHRS and CDR2 as YFSETQ. The CDR3 is made up of 12 amino acids.

With regard to this clone: One junction end does not reproduce the germline sequence, and a read error may be involved. The chain has TRBV7-9 and TRBJ2-6, with D perhaps matching TRBD1 (5 bases). Germline CDR1 reads SEHNR; CDR2 reads FQNEAQ (reference sequence). The CDR3 runs to 15 residues. Here the CDR3 reads CASSLTPSGANVPTF. The DNA for the CDR3 is TGTGCCAGCAGTTTGACACCCTCTGGGGCCAACGTCCCGACTTTC.

V and J are TRBV14 and TRBJ2-5; TRBD1 is a possible D gene (6 bases). Per germline, CDR1 SGHDN and CDR2 FVKESK. V lost 5 bases to trimming and J lost 5 bases, with 18 bases between them. The CDR3 is 15 amino acids. The CDR3 loop reads CASSIHPGAGETQYF. The CDR3 DNA reads TGTGCCAGCAGCATCCACCCAGGGGCCGGGGAGACCCAGTACTTC.